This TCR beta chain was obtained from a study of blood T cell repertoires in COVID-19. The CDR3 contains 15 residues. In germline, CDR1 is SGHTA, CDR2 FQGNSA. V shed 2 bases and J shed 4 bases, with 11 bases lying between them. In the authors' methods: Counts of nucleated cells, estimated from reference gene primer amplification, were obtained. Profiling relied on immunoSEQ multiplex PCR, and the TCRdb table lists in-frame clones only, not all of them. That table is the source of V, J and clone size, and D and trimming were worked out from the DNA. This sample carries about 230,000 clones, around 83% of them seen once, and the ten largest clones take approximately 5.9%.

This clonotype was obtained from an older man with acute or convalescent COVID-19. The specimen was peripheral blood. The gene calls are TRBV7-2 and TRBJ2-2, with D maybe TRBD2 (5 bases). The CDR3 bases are TGTGCCAGCAGCTTACGGGGTATGGCCACCGGGGAGCTGTTTTTT. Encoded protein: CASSLRGMATGELFF.